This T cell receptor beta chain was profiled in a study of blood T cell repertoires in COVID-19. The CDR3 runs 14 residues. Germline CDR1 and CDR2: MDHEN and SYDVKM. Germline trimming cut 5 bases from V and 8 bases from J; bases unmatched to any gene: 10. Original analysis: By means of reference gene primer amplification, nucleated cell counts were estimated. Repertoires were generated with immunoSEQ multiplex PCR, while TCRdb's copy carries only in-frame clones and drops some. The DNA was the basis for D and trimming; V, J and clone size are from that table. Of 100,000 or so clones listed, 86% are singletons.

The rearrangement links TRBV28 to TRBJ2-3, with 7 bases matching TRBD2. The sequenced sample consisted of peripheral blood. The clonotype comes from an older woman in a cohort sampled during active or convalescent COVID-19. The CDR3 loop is CASSLGGSGGTQYF. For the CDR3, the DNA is TGTGCCAGCAGTCTAGGCGGTTCGGGGGGTACGCAGTATTTT.